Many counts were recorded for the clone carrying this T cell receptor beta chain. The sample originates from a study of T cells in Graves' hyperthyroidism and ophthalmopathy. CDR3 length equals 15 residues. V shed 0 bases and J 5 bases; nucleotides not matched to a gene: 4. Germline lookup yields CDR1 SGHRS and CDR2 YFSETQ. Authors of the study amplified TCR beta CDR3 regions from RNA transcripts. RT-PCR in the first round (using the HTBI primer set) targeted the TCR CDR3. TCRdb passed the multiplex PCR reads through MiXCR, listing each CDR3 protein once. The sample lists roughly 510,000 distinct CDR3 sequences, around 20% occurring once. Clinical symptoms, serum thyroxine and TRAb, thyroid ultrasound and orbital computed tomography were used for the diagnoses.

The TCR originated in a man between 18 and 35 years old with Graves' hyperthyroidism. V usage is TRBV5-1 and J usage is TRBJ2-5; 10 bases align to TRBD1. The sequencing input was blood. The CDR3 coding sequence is TGCGCCAGCAGCTTGGCGACAGGGGGCGACGAGACCCAGTACTTC. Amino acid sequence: CASSLATGGDETQYF.